These 20 T cell receptor beta chains share one sample of origin, sequenced in a study of T-cell memory formation after mild COVID-19. In TCRdb, the 5' RACE reads were re-called with MiXCR into one record per CDR3 protein. This table has about 270,000 distinct CDR3 sequences, over 15% appearing once. The sequenced sample consisted of PBMCs or a T cell subset sorted from them (not recorded which). These receptors were collected from a man aged 18-30 years who had mild COVID-19 (a few samples of this study predate the infection). Cell type and time point are not known.

The chain links TRBV6-5 to TRBJ1-3, with 7 bases lining up with TRBD1. Losses at the gene ends were 6 bases for V and 4 bases for J; bases not matched to a gene: 3. CDR1 is MNHEY, CDR2 SVGAGI, per germline. The CDR3 has 13 residues. The CDR3 spells CASRRTGGNTIYF. The CDR3 DNA reads TGTGCCAGCAGACGGACAGGCGGAAACACCATATATTTT.

The genes are TRBV25-1 and TRBJ2-3, with 10 nucleotides matching TRBD1. The CDR3 length is 14 residues. Germline lookup yields CDR1 MGHDK and CDR2 SYGVNS. J gave up 4 bases and V 7 bases, and 5 bases lay outside the gene matches. In DNA form, the CDR3 reads TGTGCCAGCAAGGACAGGGGGACGTCAGATACGCAGTATTTT. This codes for CASKDRGTSDTQYF.

The chain couples TRBV29-1 to TRBJ2-4, with D possibly matching TRBD1 (6 bases). Trimming left V 5 bases short and J 0 bases short, with 17 bases between. In germline, CDR1 is SQVTM, CDR2 ANQGSEA. This CDR3 has 16 amino acids. Written as DNA, the CDR3 is TGCAGCGTTAGGACAGCGCATTCTCGAGCCAAAAACATTCAGTACTTC. Translation: CSVRTAHSRAKNIQYF.

This clonotype was counted a few times. The V and J genes are TRBV11-2 and TRBJ1-2; 7 nucleotides line up with TRBD1. Trimming took 0 bases from V and 7 from J; bases not matched to a gene: 5. This CDR3 spans 14 amino acids. The germline CDR1 and CDR2 sequences are SGHAT and FQNNGV. This CDR3 is CASSLDRGRSGYTF. CDR3 bases: TGTGCCAGCAGCTTAGACAGGGGGAGGAGTGGCTACACCTTC.

The V and J genes are TRBV7-2 and TRBJ2-3; 10 nucleotides match TRBD2. CDR1 and CDR2 from the germline V gene are SGHTA and FQGNSA. The CDR3 totals 14 residues. The V gene end was trimmed by 6 bases and the J gene end by 5 bases; junction bases not matched to a gene: 5. The CDR3 here is CASRSSGGRDTQYF. The CDR3 coding sequence is TGTGCCAGCAGGTCTAGCGGGGGTCGAGATACGCAGTATTTT. The variable domain in full, completed from reference TRBV7-2 and TRBJ2-3, reads GAGVSQSPSNKVTEKGKDVELRCDPISGHTALYWYRQSLGQGLEFLIYFQGNSAPDKSGLPSDRFSAERTGGSVSTLTIQRTQQEDSAVYLCASRSSGGRDTQYFGPGTRLTVL.

The chain combines TRBV7-9 with TRBJ1-4; 8 positions agree with TRBD1. Germline V gives CDR1 SEHNR, CDR2 FQNEAQ (reference sequence). The CDR3 is 14 residues long. V lost 4 bases and J lost 8; bases outside the gene matches: 6. The CDR3 spells CASSSGQEEEKLFF. The CDR3 nucleotides read TGTGCCAGCAGCTCGGGACAGGAAGAGGAAAAACTGTTTTTT. Full variable domain (outside the CDR3, taken from reference TRBV7-9 and TRBJ1-4): DTGVSQNPRHKITKRGQNVTFRCDPISEHNRLYWYRQTLGQGPEFLTYFQNEAQLEKSRLLSDRFSAERPKGSFSTLEIQRTEQGDSAMYLCASSSGQEEEKLFFGSGTQLSVL.

This clonotype came up a few times. The chain carries TRBV20-1 and TRBJ1-2; D is ambiguous. Deletions cut 3 bases from V and 4 bases from J, with 9 bases between. This CDR3 comprises 12 residues. The germline V gene has CDR1 DFQATT and CDR2 SNEGSKA (reference sequence). The CDR3 loop reads CSASDPIYGYTF. The CDR3 DNA is TGCAGTGCTAGCGACCCCATCTATGGCTACACCTTC.

This clonotype was observed a handful of times. This chain links TRBV6-2 or TRBV6-3 with TRBJ2-7; D is possibly TRBD2 (6 bases). The CDR3 is made up of 13 amino acids. The ends were cut back, 8 bases at V and 0 bases at J, with 11 bases in the middle. Germline lookup yields CDR1 MNHEY and CDR2 SVGEGT. CDR3 in DNA: TGTGCCAGCGGGGGACTTATCTCCTACGAGCAGTACTTC. Protein sequence: CASGGLISYEQYF.

Only a few counts were recorded for this clonotype. V usage is TRBV6-5 and J usage is TRBJ2-7; the match to TRBD1 covers 7 bases. CDR1 is MNHEY and CDR2 is SVGAGI in the germline V gene. After removal of 2 bases from V and 5 bases from J, the junction contained 9 bases not matched to a gene. The CDR3 loop spans 15 amino acids. As DNA, the CDR3 is TGTGCCAGCAGTTACGATCCACAGGGGTTGAACGAGCAGTACTTC. It yields the protein CASSYDPQGLNEQYF.

The genes are TRBV7-8 and TRBJ2-2; 11 nucleotides align to TRBD2. The length of the CDR3 is 17 residues. CDR1 is SGHVS, CDR2 FQNEAQ, per germline. J gave up 3 bases and V 2 bases, and 5 bases lay outside the gene matches. CDR3 residues: CASSLLAGGPDTGELFF. The CDR3 DNA is TGTGCCAGCAGCTTATTAGCGGGGGGGCCGGACACCGGGGAGCTGTTTTTT.

The V gene is TRBV6-4, the J gene TRBJ1-6; the match to TRBD1 covers 11 bases. Germline-derived CDR1 and CDR2 are MRHNA and SNTAGT. CDR3 size: 15 residues. V lost 5 bases, J lost 10 bases, and 7 bases stayed unmatched. CDR3 in amino acids: CASSSLGQGASPLHF. CDR3 sequence (DNA): TGTGCCAGCAGTTCCCTCGGACAGGGGGCATCACCCCTCCACTTT.

This clonotype was picked up a small number of times. The genes are TRBV12-3 or TRBV12-4 and TRBJ1-2; possibly TRBD1 for D (6 bases). This CDR3 contains 13 residues. Trimming stripped 5 bases from V and 8 bases from J, with 15 bases between. CDR3 residues: CASSPLTGAGYTF. DNA of the CDR3: TGTGCCAGCAGTCCCTTGACGGGGGCAGGCTACACCTTC.

This clonotype turned up a few times. The gene calls are TRBV11-2 and TRBJ2-2; 7 bases align to TRBD1. The V gene end was trimmed by 0 bases and the J gene end by 1 base; junction bases not matched to a gene: 2. The length of the CDR3 is 16 residues. From germline, CDR1 is SGHAT and CDR2 FQNNGV. DNA for the CDR3: TGTGCCAGCAGCTTAGAGACAGGGATGAACACCGGGGAGCTGTTTTTT. As protein: CASSLETGMNTGELFF.

Only a few counts were recorded for this clonotype. The V and J genes are TRBV20-1 and TRBJ1-5; possible D gene TRBD1, 6 bases. Per germline, CDR1 DFQATT and CDR2 SNEGSKA (reference sequence). The ends were cut back, 3 bases at V and 7 bases at J, with 13 bases in the middle. The CDR3 spans 13 residues. The CDR3 reads CSASGRGWQPQHF. CDR3 coding DNA: TGCAGTGCTAGCGGCAGGGGTTGGCAGCCCCAGCATTTT.

This chain uses TRBV7-9 with TRBJ2-7; 8 bases are a match to TRBD1. CDR1 SEHNR and CDR2 FQNEAQ come from the germline V gene (reference sequence). Trimming removed 4 bases from V and 5 bases from J; junction bases left unmatched: 1. The CDR3 contains 12 residues. The CDR3 protein is CASSWGQDEQYV. In DNA, the CDR3 is TGTGCCAGCAGCTGGGGACAGGACGAGCAGTACGTC.

The chain couples TRBV4-1 to TRBJ2-7; 8 bases agree with TRBD1. V lost 6 bases and J lost 5; bases outside the gene matches: 9. The CDR3 length is 14 residues. Germline CDR1 and CDR2: MGHRA and YSYEKL. CDR3 amino acids: CASRKRTGNHEQYF. CDR3 DNA sequence: TGCGCCAGCAGGAAGCGGACAGGGAACCACGAGCAGTACTTC.

This clonotype was picked up a small number of times. The chain uses TRBV11-2 and TRBJ2-7; D is undetermined. The germline CDR1 and CDR2 sequences are SGHAT and FQNNGV. The ends were cut back, 4 bases at V and 9 bases at J, with 10 bases in the middle. CDR3 length: 11 residues. Written as DNA, the CDR3 is TGTGCCAGCAGCTCGGACGCCGGGCAGTACTTC. Encoded protein: CASSSDAGQYF.

The chain couples TRBV6-5 to TRBJ1-2; a weak D match, TRBD1 (5 bases). This CDR3 is built from 12 residues. The V and J ends lost 4 bases and 5 bases respectively, with 8 bases between them. Germline V lookup: CDR1 MNHEY, CDR2 SVGAGI. CDR3 coding DNA: TGTGCCAGCAGTTTTGGGGGGTATGGCTACACCTTC. Its translation: CASSFGGYGYTF.

This clonotype has ten or more counts. V gene TRBV27 combines with J gene TRBJ1-1; D is ambiguous. Germline assignment: CDR1 MNHEY and CDR2 SMNVEV (reference sequence). This CDR3 comprises 13 residues. V was shortened by 5 bases and J by 1 base, with 8 bases between the two germline ends. The CDR3 DNA is TGTGCCAGCAGTCCCGTCGGGAACACTGAAGCTTTCTTT. Protein sequence: CASSPVGNTEAFF.

The chain is built from TRBV6-5 and TRBJ2-3; maybe TRBD1 (6 bases). The CDR3 runs to 14 residues. Trimming shortened V by 5 bases and J by 1 base, and 10 bases separated the two germline ends. Germline V gives CDR1 MNHEY, CDR2 SVGAGI. This CDR3 reads CASSIRGRTDTQYF. In DNA, the CDR3 is TGTGCCAGCAGTATCAGGGGCCGCACAGATACGCAGTATTTT.